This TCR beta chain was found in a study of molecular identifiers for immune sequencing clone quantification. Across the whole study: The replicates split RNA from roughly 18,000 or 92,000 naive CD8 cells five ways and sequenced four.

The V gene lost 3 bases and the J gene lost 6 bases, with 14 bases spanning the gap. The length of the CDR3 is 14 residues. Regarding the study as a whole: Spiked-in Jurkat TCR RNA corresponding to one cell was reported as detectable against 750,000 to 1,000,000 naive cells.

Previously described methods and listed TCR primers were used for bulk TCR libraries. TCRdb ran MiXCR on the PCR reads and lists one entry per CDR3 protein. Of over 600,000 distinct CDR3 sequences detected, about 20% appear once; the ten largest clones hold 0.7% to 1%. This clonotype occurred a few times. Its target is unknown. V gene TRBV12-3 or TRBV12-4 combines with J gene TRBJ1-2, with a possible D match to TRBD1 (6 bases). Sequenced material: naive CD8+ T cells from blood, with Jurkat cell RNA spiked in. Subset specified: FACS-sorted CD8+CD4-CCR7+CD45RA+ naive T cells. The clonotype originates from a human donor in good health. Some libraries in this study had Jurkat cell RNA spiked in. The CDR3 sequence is CASSFSGVVHGYTF. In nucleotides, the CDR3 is TGTGCCAGCAGTTTTTCAGGGGTGGTACATGGCTACACCTTC.